This T cell receptor delta chain was sequenced during a study of delta chain sequences of gamma delta T cells (TCRdb year 2017). Between the V and J ends, shortened by 0 bases and 11 bases respectively, the junction contains 18 bases. The CDR3 starts with the cysteine, ends with the phenylalanine, and has 14 residues. Just CDR3 DNA is preserved here, 42 bases in frame from base 1. CDR1 and CDR2 (GEAIGNYY, EKD) derive from the germline V gene. Concerning this clone: Its antigen remains undetermined. No base quality information exists; no much larger clone differs at one position.

Receptor libraries were prepared by PCR. The data were produced on an Illumina MiSeq. Clones were re-identified by TCRdb from the public reads with CATT, and rows with the same DNA were merged. The sample data list about 3,400 delta-chain clones, and about 61% of these were observed just once. Of the sample, 50% to 70% falls within the top ten clones. This TCR was recovered from a human donor with breast cancer. Here the chain combines TRDV2 and TRDJ1; no D segment can be confidently identified. Material: a tumor sample. The CDR3 reads CACDTFVHDFNLIF. The DNA sequence is as follows: TGTGCCTGTGACACCTTTGTTCACGATTTTAACCTCATCTTT.